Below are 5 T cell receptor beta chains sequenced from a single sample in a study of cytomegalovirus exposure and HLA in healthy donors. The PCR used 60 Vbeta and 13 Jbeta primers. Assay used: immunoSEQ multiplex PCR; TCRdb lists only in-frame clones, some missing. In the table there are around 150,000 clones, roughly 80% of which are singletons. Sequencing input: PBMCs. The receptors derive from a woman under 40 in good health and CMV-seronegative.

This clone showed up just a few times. CDR3 DNA sequence: TGTGCCAGCAGCTTACGGGGAGCCAAAAACATTCAGTACTTC. Protein: CASSLRGAKNIQYF. The chain couples TRBV7-2 to TRBJ2-4, with D possibly being TRBD2 (5 bases). Per the germline V gene, CDR1 is SGHTA and CDR2 is FQGNSA. V was shortened by 2 bases and J by 0 bases, with 5 bases between the two germline ends. This CDR3 is 14 amino acids long.

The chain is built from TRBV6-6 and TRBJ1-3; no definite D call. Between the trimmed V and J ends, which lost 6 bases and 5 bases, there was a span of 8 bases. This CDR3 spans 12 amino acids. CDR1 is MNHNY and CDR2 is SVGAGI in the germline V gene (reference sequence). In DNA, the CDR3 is TGTGCCAGCAGCCAGACACGAAACACCATATATTTT. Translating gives CASSQTRNTIYF.

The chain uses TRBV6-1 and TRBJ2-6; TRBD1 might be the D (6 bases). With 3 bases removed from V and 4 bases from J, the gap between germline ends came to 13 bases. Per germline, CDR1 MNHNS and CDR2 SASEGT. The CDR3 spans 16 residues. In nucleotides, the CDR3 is TGTGCCAGCAGTGACCCTTACAGGGCCGGGGCCAACGTCCTGACTTTC. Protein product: CASSDPYRAGANVLTF.

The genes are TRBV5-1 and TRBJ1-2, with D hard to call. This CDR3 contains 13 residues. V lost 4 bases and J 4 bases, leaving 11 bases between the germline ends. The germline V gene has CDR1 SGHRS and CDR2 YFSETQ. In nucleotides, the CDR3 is TGCGCCAGCAGCCCTGCGCAGGCCTATGGCTACACCTTC. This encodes CASSPAQAYGYTF.

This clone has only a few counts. CDR3 residues: CATQGLLRADTQYF. CDR3 bases: TGTGCCACCCAAGGACTGCTAAGAGCAGATACGCAGTATTTT. This rearrangement joins TRBV10-3 to TRBJ2-3; weak D call: TRBD2 (5 bases). The V gene lost 10 bases and the J gene lost 4 bases, with 18 bases spanning the gap. The CDR3 has 14 residues. From germline, CDR1 is ENHRY and CDR2 SYGVKD.